This T cell receptor beta chain was sequenced in a study of CD8 T cells in ankylosing spondylitis. Study-wide points: Clones linked to the disease showed a CD8+ phenotype. They occurred at relatively low frequencies in peripheral blood.

The CDR3 totals 16 residues. V trimming: 5 bases; J trimming: 3 bases; junction bases outside the gene matches: 6. This clonotype was seen more than once but under ten times. Antigen: not known. MiXCR, run by TCRdb on the 5' RACE reads, gives a single entry per CDR3 protein. The sample contains tens of thousands of distinct CDR3 sequences, around 26% of which appear only once. The sequenced sample consisted of blood, either unsorted or a sorted T cell fraction (not recorded which). The sequence was obtained from a male donor with ankylosing spondylitis or in good health (not recorded which). The rearrangement links TRBV12-3 or TRBV12-4 to TRBJ2-3; the match to TRBD2 covers 12 bases. The CDR3 DNA follows: TGTGCCAGCAGTCAGCCTAGCGGGAGGGGGACAGATACGCAGTATTTT. Protein: CASSQPSGRGTDTQYF.